The 13 T cell receptor beta chains below come from one sample, sequenced in a study of blood T cell repertoires in COVID-19. Libraries were prepared by immunoSEQ multiplex PCR; TCRdb keeps only in-frame clonotypes and omits some of them. The table has about 250,000 clones, around 90% seen once. The source material was PBMCs or T cells enriched from blood (not recorded which). Receptors originate from a woman aged 25 to 39 with acute COVID-19.

The chain combines TRBV27 with TRBJ2-3, with 15 positions matching TRBD2. CDR1 and CDR2 (germline): MNHEY, SMNVEV (reference sequence). The CDR3 loop spans 19 amino acids. Trimming took 2 bases from V and 0 from J; bases not matched to a gene: 6. CDR3 in amino acids: CASSLLGLAGGPSTDTQYF. The CDR3 DNA is TGTGCCAGCAGTTTACTGGGACTAGCGGGGGGACCCAGCACAGATACGCAGTATTTT.

The V gene is TRBV2, the J gene TRBJ1-4; the D is unclear. Trimming removed 3 bases at V and 8 bases at J, with 16 bases between. Per germline, CDR1 SNHLY and CDR2 FYNNEI. The CDR3 contains 15 residues. CDR3 DNA: TGTGCCAGCAGTGACCTGATAGCAATCGGGGAAAAACTGTTTTTT. This codes for CASSDLIAIGEKLFF.

This chain uses TRBV11-3 with TRBJ1-2, with D perhaps TRBD1 (6 bases). Germline V gene data show CDR1 as SGHNT and CDR2 as YENEEA. Trimming cost V 5 bases and J 8 bases, with 15 bases left between them. This CDR3 is 13 amino acids long. CDR3 bases: TGTGCCAGCAGCCCAAGGGGGGGAAACGGCTACACCTTC. Translating gives CASSPRGGNGYTF.

This chain joins TRBV5-1 and TRBJ1-4, with 10 bases aligning to TRBD1. After removal of 4 bases from V and 5 bases from J, the junction contained 8 bases not matched to a gene. The CDR3 length is 16 residues. Germline-derived CDR1 and CDR2 are SGHRS and YFSETQ. The CDR3 nucleotides are TGCGCCAGCAGCAGGGGACAGGGGAGACTGAATGAAAAACTGTTTTTT. Translating gives CASSRGQGRLNEKLFF. Full variable domain (remainder filled in from reference TRBV5-1 and TRBJ1-4): KAGVTQTPRYLIKTRGQQVTLSCSPISGHRSVSWYQQTPGQGLQFLFEYFSETQRNKGNFPGRFSGRQFSNSRSEMNVSTLELGDSALYLCASSRGQGRLNEKLFFGSGTQLSVL.

The V gene is TRBV2, the J gene TRBJ2-1; 9 positions agree with TRBD2. V shed 6 bases, J shed 8 bases, and the junction held 11 bases outside the gene matches. Germline V lookup: CDR1 SNHLY, CDR2 FYNNEI. The CDR3 consists of 15 residues. CDR3: CASRPTSGIGDEQFF. DNA for the CDR3: TGTGCCAGCAGGCCGACTAGCGGCATTGGCGATGAGCAGTTCTTC.

This clone was recorded once. The J gene is TRBJ1-1, the V gene TRBV27; tentatively, D is TRBD1 (6 bases). Germline CDR1 is MNHEY and CDR2 is SMNVEV (reference sequence). This CDR3 has 16 amino acids. V was shortened by 5 bases and J by 4 bases, with 20 bases between the two germline ends. CDR3 amino acids: CASSNQGTRIPTEAFF. CDR3 coding DNA: TGTGCCAGCAGTAACCAGGGGACCCGTATCCCCACTGAAGCTTTCTTT.

V and J are TRBV7-8 and TRBJ1-6; 7 bases are a match to TRBD1. Germline CDR1 and CDR2: SGHVS and FQNEAQ. V shed 0 bases, J shed 11 bases, and the junction held 7 bases outside the gene matches. The CDR3 is 15 amino acids. The chain's CDR3 is CASSLATGVSAPLHF. The CDR3 DNA is TGTGCCAGCAGCTTAGCTACAGGGGTGAGCGCACCCCTCCACTTT.

The V gene is TRBV7-2, the J gene TRBJ2-1; 8 bases map to TRBD2. Trimming took 6 bases from V and 2 from J; bases not matched to a gene: 6. The CDR3 has 15 residues. CDR1 and CDR2 (germline): SGHTA, FQGNSA. The CDR3 is CASSPSSGAYNEQFF. CDR3 nucleotide sequence: TGTGCCAGCAGTCCTAGTAGCGGGGCCTACAATGAGCAGTTCTTC. Combining the CDR3 with reference TRBV7-2 and TRBJ2-1 gives the whole variable domain GAGVSQSPSNKVTEKGKDVELRCDPISGHTALYWYRQSLGQGLEFLIYFQGNSAPDKSGLPSDRFSAERTGGSVSTLTIQRTQQEDSAVYLCASSPSSGAYNEQFFGPGTRLTVL.

J is TRBJ2-3 and V is TRBV2; D may be TRBD1 (6 bases). The V and J ends lost 5 bases and 2 bases respectively, with 11 bases between them. This CDR3 comprises 14 residues. Germline V CDR1 and CDR2: SNHLY, FYNNEI. The CDR3 DNA is TGTGCCAGCAGTCCCGACAGGACCACAGATACGCAGTATTTT. It yields the protein CASSPDRTTDTQYF.

The chain is built from TRBV7-6 and TRBJ2-7; D is perhaps TRBD2 (5 bases). The CDR3 runs 16 residues. V lost 1 base and J lost 0, with 13 bases in between. Germline CDR1 SGHVS, CDR2 FNYEAQ. CDR3 loop: CASSLVERAGSYEQYF. The CDR3 nucleotides read TGTGCCAGCAGCTTAGTCGAGAGGGCGGGCTCCTACGAGCAGTACTTC. Full variable domain (remainder filled in from reference TRBV7-6 and TRBJ2-7): GAGVSQSPRYKVTKRGQDVALRCDPISGHVSLYWYRQALGQGPEFLTYFNYEAQQDKSGLPNDRFSAERPEGSISTLTIQRTEQRDSAMYRCASSLVERAGSYEQYFGPGTRLTVT.

J is TRBJ2-5 and V is TRBV12-3 or TRBV12-4; 7 bases are shared with TRBD1. The CDR3 contains 12 residues. Trimming removed 6 bases from V and 5 bases from J; junction bases left unmatched: 3. The CDR3 region has the DNA TGTGCCAGCAGACAGGGGCGGGAGACCCAGTACTTC. Translating it yields CASRQGRETQYF.

V and J are TRBV5-1 and TRBJ1-2; D is unclear. Trimming removed 3 bases at V and 8 bases at J, with 20 bases between. The CDR3 runs 15 residues. The germline V gene has CDR1 SGHRS and CDR2 YFSETQ. The CDR3 nucleotides read TGCGCCAGCAGCTCTCTGACGGACTCTGTGGGCGGCTACACCTTC. Residues: CASSSLTDSVGGYTF.

This rearrangement joins TRBV5-5 to TRBJ1-6, with 10 bases that match TRBD1. Germline V gene lookup returns CDR1 SGHKS and CDR2 YYEKEE (reference sequence). The CDR3 runs to 19 residues. Trimming cost V 4 bases and J 2 bases; bases outside gene matches: 12. The CDR3 DNA reads as TGTGCCAGCAGCCGGAGGCTCGGACAGGGGGTTACCTATAATTCACCCCTCCACTTT. Translating it yields CASSRRLGQGVTYNSPLHF.